This TCR beta chain was identified in a study of blood T cell repertoires in COVID-19. On the study more broadly: The samples span acute and convalescent COVID-19 from the United States, Italy and Spain. Nucleic acid was either cDNA or gDNA, and it came from T cells, B-cell-depleted T cells, or PBMCs.

Trimming shortened V by 1 base and J by 0 bases, and 7 bases separated the two germline ends. The CDR3 is made up of 14 amino acids. Germline assignment: CDR1 SGHRS and CDR2 YFSETQ. Generated by immunoSEQ multiplex PCR, the TCRdb table keeps only in-frame clones and is missing some. The table includes about 180,000 clones, approximately 85% detected once. Recruits, aged about 18 to 90 years, lived in some 25 US areas. Resolution of symptoms, clearance, or two negative PCRs was present in recovered Cohort 3 donors. The TCR was taken from a woman aged 30 to 39 who had recovered from COVID-19. The chain joins TRBV5-1 to TRBJ2-5; no clear D gene. Material for sequencing was PBMCs or T cells enriched from blood (not recorded which). The CDR3 region has the DNA TGCGCCAGCAGCTTGCCCTCGTACCAAGAGACCCAGTACTTC. It codes for CASSLPSYQETQYF.